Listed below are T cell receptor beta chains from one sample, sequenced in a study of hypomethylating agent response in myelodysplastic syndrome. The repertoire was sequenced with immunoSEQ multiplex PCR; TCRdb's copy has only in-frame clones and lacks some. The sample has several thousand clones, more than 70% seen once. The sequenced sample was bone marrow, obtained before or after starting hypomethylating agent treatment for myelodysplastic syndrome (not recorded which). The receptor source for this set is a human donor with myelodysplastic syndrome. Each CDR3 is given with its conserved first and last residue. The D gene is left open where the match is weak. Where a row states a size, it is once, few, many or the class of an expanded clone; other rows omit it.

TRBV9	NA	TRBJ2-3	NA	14	CASSPGGITDTQYF	TGTGCCAGCAGCCCCGGGGGTATCACAGATACGCAGTATTTT
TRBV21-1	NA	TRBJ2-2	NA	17	CASSIRGGRGNTGELFF	TGTGCCAGCAGCATCCGCGGGGGGCGCGGGAACACCGGGGAGCTGTTTTTT
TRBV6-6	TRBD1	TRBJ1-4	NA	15	CASSPASQGRAKLFF	TGTGCCAGCAGTCCCGCCTCACAGGGGAGGGCAAAACTGTTTTTT
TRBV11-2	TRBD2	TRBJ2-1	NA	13	CASRPSGRNEQFF	TGTGCCAGCAGACCTAGCGGGCGTAATGAGCAGTTCTTC
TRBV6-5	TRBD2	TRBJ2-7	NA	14	CASTRTSGNYEQYF	TGTGCCAGCACCAGGACTAGCGGAAACTACGAGCAGTACTTC
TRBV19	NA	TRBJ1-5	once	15	CASSIGSQGLQPQHF	TGTGCCAGTAGTATAGGTTCCCAGGGCCTTCAGCCCCAGCATTTT
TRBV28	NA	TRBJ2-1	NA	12	CASMLGFREQFF	TGTGCCAGCATGTTAGGGTTCAGGGAGCAGTTCTTC
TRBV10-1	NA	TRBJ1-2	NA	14	CASSESPGTRGYTF	TGCGCCAGCAGTGAGTCACCGGGCACTCGTGGCTACACCTTC
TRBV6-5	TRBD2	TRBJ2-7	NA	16	CASSYSGLAGTYEQYF	TGTGCCAGCAGTTATTCGGGACTAGCGGGAACCTACGAGCAGTACTTC
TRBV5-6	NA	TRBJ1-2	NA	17	CASTQRQDTLANYGYTF	TGTGCCAGCACCCAGAGACAGGACACGTTAGCTAACTATGGCTACACCTTC
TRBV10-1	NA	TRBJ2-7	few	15	CASSGGPGKADEQYF	TGCGCCAGCAGTGGTGGGCCAGGGAAGGCGGACGAGCAGTACTTC
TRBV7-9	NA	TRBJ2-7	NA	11	CASSRADEQYF	TGTGCCAGCAGCCGGGCGGACGAGCAGTACTTC
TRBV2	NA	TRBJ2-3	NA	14	CASMEKSYTDTQYF	TGTGCCAGCATGGAGAAATCCTACACAGATACGCAGTATTTT
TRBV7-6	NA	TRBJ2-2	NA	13	CVSSLGGTGELFF	TGTGTCAGCAGCTTAGGCGGTACCGGGGAGCTGTTTTTT
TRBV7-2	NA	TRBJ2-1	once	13	CASSFGRYNEQFF	TGTGCCAGCAGCTTTGGACGATACAATGAGCAGTTCTTC
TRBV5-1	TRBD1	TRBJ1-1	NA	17	CASSSVPGQGMNTEAFF	TGCGCCAGCAGCTCGGTCCCGGGACAGGGAATGAACACTGAAGCTTTCTTT
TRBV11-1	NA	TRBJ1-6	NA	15	CASSLVRGGYSPLHF	TGTGCCAGCAGCTTAGTGAGAGGGGGTTATTCACCCCTCCACTTT
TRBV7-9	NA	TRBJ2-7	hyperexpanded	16	CASSLGGGSTGPEQYF	TGTGCCAGCAGCCTAGGGGGGGGCTCGACAGGGCCCGAGCAGTACTTC
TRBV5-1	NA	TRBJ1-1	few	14	CASSLAGKNTEAFF	TGCGCCAGCAGCTTGGCCGGGAAAAACACTGAAGCTTTCTTT
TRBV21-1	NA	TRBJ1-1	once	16	CASSKTGLVVNTEAFF	TGTGCCAGCAGCAAGACAGGGTTAGTTGTGAACACTGAAGCTTTCTTT